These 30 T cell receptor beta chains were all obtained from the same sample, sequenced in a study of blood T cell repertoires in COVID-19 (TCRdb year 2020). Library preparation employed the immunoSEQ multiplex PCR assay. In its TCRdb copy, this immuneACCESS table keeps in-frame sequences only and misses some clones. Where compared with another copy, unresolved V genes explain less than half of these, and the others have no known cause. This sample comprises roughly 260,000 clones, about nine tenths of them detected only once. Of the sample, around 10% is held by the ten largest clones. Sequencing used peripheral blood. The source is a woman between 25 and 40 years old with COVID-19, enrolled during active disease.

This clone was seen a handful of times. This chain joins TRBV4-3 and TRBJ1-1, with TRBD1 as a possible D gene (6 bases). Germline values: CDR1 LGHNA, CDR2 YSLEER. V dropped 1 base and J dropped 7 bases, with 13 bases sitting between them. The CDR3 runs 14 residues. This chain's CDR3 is CASSQGSARGEAFF. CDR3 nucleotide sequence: TGCGCCAGCAGCCAAGGGTCGGCCAGGGGTGAAGCTTTCTTT.

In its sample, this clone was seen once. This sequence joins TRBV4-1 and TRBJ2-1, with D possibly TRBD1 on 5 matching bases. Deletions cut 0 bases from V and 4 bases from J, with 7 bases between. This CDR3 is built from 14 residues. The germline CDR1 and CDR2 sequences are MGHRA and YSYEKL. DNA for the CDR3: TGCGCCAGCAGCCAAGATGGGGCGTACAATGAGCAGTTCTTC. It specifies CASSQDGAYNEQFF.

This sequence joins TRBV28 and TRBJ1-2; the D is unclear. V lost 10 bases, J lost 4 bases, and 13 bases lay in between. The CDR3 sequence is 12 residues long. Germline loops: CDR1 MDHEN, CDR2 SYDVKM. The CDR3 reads CAILTGLYGYTF. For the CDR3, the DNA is TGTGCCATCTTGACCGGACTCTATGGCTACACCTTC.

CDR3 sequence (DNA): TGTGCCAGCAGCTTGGTTGCAGGGGAATACAATGAGCAGTTCTTC. Residues: CASSLVAGEYNEQFF. The V and J genes are TRBV5-5 and TRBJ2-1; D perhaps matches TRBD1 (6 bases). The V end lost 0 bases, the J end lost 4 bases, and 11 bases lay between the germline ends. The CDR3 covers 15 residues. Germline V gene data show CDR1 as SGHKS and CDR2 as YYEKEE (reference sequence).

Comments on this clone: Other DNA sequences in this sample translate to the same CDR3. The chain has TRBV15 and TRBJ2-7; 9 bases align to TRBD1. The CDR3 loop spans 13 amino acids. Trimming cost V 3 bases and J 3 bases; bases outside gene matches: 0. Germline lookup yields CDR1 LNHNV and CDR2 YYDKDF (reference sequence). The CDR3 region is CATSRDRGYEQYF. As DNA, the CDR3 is TGTGCCACCAGCAGGGACAGGGGCTACGAGCAGTACTTC.

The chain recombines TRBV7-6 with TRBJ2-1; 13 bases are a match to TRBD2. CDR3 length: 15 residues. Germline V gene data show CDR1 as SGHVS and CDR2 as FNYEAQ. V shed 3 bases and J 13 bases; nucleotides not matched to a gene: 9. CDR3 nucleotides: TGTGCCAGCAGCTTCGATCCGGGGACTAGCGGGAAACAGTTCTTC. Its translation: CASSFDPGTSGKQFF.

The CDR3 nucleotides are TGTGCCAGCAGCTCGAAGCTCCTTTTCCATGGCTACACCTTC. Translated, it gives CASSSKLLFHGYTF. The chain is built from TRBV5-4 and TRBJ1-2; no definite D call. V dropped 3 bases and J dropped 6 bases, with 15 bases sitting between them. CDR3 length: 14 residues. Per the germline V gene, CDR1 is SGHNT and CDR2 is YYREEE (reference sequence).

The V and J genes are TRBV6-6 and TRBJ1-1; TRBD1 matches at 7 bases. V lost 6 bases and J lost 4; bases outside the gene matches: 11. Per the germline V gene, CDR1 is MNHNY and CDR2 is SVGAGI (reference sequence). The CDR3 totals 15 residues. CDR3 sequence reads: CASSQTGRETTEAFF. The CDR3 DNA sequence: TGTGCCAGCAGCCAGACAGGGCGAGAGACCACTGAAGCTTTCTTT.

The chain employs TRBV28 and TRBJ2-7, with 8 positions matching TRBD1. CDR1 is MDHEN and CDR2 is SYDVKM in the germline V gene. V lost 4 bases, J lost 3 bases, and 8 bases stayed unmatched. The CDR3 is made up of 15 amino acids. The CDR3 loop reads CASSSPGTGSYEQYF. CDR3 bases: TGTGCCAGCAGTTCCCCTGGGACAGGTAGCTACGAGCAGTACTTC.

CDR3: CASTSANYGYTF. As DNA, the CDR3 is TGTGCCAGCACGAGCGCTAACTATGGCTACACCTTC. The V call is TRBV28, the J call TRBJ1-2; D uncertain. The CDR3 is 12 amino acids. Germline V lookup: CDR1 MDHEN, CDR2 SYDVKM. V dropped 7 bases and J dropped 0 bases, with 6 bases sitting between them.

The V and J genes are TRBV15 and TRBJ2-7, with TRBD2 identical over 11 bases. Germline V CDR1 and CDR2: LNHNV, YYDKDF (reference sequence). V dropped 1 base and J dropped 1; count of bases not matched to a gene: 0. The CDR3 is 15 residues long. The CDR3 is CATSRGLAGSYEQYF. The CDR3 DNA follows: TGTGCCACCAGCAGAGGACTAGCGGGGTCCTACGAGCAGTACTTC.

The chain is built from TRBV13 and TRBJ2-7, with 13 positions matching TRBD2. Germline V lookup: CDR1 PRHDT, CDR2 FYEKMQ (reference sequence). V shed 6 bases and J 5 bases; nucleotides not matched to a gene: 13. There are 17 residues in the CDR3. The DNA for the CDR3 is TGTGCCAGCAGTCGAAGACTAGCGGGAGGAGTATCGAACGAGCAGTACTTC. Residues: CASSRRLAGGVSNEQYF.

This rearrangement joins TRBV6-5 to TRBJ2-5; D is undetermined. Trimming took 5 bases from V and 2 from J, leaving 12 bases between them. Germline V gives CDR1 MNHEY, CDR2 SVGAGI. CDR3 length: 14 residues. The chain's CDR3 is CASSPLTPQETQYF. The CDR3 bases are TGTGCCAGCAGTCCCCTAACGCCTCAAGAGACCCAGTACTTC.

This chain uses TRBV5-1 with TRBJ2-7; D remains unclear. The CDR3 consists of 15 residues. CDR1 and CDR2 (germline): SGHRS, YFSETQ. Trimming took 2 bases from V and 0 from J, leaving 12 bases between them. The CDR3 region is CASSFGPATSYEQYF. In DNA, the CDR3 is TGCGCCAGCAGCTTTGGGCCGGCGACCTCCTACGAGCAGTACTTC. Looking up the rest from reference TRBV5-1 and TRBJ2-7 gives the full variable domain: KAGVTQTPRYLIKTRGQQVTLSCSPISGHRSVSWYQQTPGQGLQFLFEYFSETQRNKGNFPGRFSGRQFSNSRSEMNVSTLELGDSALYLCASSFGPATSYEQYFGPGTRLTVT.

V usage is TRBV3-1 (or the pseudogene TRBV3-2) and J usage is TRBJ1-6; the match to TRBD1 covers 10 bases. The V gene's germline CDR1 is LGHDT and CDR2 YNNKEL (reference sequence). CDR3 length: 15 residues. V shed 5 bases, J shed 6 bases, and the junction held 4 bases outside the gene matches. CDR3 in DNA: TGTGCCAGCAGCAAGGGACAGGGGAGTAATTCACCCCTCCACTTT. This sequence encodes CASSKGQGSNSPLHF.

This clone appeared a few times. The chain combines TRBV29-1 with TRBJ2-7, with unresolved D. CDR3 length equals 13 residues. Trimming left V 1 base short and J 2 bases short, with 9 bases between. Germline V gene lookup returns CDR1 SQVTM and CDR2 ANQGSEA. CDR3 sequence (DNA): TGCAGCGTTGAAGGGCAGAAACCCTACGAGCAGTACTTC. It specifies CSVEGQKPYEQYF.

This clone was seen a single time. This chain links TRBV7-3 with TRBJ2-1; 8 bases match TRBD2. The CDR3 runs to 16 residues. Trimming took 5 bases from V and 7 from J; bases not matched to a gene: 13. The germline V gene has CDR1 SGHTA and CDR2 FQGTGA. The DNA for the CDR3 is TGTGCCAGCAGCACCTCCGGGAGCGGGAGTAAGAATGAGCAGTTCTTC. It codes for CASSTSGSGSKNEQFF. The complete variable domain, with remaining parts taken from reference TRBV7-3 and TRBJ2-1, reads GAGVSQTPSNKVTEKGKYVELRCDPISGHTALYWYRQSLGQGPEFLIYFQGTGAADDSGLPNDRFFAVRPEGSVSTLKIQRTERGDSAVYLCASSTSGSGSKNEQFFGPGTRLTVL.

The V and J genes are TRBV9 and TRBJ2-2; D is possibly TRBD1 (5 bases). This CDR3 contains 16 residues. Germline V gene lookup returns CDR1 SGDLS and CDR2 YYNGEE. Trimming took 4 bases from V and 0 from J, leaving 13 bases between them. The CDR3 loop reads CASSIDSWTNTGELFF. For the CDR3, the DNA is TGTGCCAGCAGCATAGACAGCTGGACGAACACCGGGGAGCTGTTTTTT.

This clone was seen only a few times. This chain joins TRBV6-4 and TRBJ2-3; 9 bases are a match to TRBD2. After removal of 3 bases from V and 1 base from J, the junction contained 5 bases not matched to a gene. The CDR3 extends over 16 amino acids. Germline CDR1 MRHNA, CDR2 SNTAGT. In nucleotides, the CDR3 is TGTGCCAGCAGTGAATCGGTAGCGGGAGGCACAGATACGCAGTATTTT. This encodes CASSESVAGGTDTQYF.

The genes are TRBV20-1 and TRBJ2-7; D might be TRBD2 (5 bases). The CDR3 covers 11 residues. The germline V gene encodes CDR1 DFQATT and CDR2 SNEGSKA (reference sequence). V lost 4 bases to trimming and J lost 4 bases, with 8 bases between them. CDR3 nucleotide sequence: TGCAGTGCTACACTAGGGTACGAGCAGTACTTC. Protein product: CSATLGYEQYF.

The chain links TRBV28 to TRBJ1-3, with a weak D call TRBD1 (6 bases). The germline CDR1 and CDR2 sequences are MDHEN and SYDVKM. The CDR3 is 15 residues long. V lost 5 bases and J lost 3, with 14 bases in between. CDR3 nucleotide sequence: TGTGCCAGCAGTCAGTACAGGGATAATGGAAACACCATATATTTT. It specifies CASSQYRDNGNTIYF.

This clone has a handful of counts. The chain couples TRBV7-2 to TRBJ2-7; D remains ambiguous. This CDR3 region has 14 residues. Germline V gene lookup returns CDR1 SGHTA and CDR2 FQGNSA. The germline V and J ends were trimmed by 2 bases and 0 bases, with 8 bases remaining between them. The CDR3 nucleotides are TGTGCCAGCAGCTTATACAGCCCCTCCTACGAGCAGTACTTC. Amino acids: CASSLYSPSYEQYF.

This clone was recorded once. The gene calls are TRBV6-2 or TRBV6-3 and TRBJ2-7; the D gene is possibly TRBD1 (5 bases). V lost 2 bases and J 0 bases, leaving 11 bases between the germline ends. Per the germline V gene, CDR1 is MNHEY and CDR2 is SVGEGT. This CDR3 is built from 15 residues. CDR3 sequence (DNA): TGTGCCAGCAGTTACCCAACAGGTAGCTCCTACGAGCAGTACTTC. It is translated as CASSYPTGSSYEQYF.

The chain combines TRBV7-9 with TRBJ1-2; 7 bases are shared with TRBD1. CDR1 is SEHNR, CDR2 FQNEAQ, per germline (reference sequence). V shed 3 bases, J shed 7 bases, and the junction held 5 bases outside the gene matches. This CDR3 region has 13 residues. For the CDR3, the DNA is TGTGCCAGCAGCTTCTTAGACAGGGCTGGCTACACCTTC. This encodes CASSFLDRAGYTF.

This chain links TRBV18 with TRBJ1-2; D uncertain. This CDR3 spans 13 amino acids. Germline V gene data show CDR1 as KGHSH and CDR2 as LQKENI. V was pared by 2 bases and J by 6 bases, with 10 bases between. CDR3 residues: CASSPTDADGYTF. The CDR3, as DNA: TGTGCCAGCTCACCAACAGATGCTGATGGCTACACCTTC.

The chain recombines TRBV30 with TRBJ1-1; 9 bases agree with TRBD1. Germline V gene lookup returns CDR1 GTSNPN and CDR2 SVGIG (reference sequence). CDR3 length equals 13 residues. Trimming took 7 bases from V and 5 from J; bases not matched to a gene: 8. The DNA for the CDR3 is TGTGCCTTAAACAGGGGGCGGGCGACTGAAGCTTTCTTT. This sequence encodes CALNRGRATEAFF.

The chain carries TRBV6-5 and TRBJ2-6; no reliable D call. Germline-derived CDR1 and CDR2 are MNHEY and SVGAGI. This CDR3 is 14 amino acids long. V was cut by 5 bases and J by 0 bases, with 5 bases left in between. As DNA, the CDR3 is TGTGCCAGCAGTCACAACTCTGGGGCCAACGTCCTGACTTTC. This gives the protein CASSHNSGANVLTF.

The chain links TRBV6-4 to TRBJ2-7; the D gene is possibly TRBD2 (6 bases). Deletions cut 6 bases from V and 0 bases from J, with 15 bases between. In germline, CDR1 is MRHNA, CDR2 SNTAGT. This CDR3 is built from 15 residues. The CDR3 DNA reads TGTGCCAGCAGCCTTGAGGCGGGAAGCTCCTACGAGCAGTACTTC. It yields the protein CASSLEAGSSYEQYF.

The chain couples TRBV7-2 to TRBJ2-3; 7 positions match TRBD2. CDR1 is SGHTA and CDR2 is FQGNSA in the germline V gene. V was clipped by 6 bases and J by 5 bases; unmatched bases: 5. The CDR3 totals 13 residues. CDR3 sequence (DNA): TGTGCCAGCAGTACTAGCGACGGAGATACGCAGTATTTT. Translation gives CASSTSDGDTQYF.

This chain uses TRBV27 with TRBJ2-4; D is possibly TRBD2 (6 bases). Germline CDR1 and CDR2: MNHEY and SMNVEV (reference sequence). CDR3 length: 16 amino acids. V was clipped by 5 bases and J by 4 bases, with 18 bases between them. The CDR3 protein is CASSPVSGTGKNIQYF. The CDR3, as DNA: TGTGCCAGCAGTCCCGTATCCGGGACTGGTAAAAACATTCAGTACTTC.